This record covers a single T cell receptor (beta chain). Antigen unknown. CDR3 size: 13 residues. The V end lost 2 bases, the J end lost 7 bases, and 11 bases lay between the germline ends. The germline CDR1 and CDR2 sequences are SGHTA and FQGNSA. The data were obtained in a study of T cell responses to AZD1222 COVID-19 vaccine. General study results and limits: There were repertoire samples only from the period after the peak T cell response. Most donors were white British and more were female, and clonal diversity was possibly underestimated. Variant regions that are unmutated are reportedly the target of nearly half of spike-specific TCRs. Baseline antibody screening turned up just a handful of seropositive AZD1222 recipients.

Data came from immunoSEQ multiplex PCR; TCRdb stores just in-frame clones and leaves some out. This repertoire shows about 130,000 clones, 70% to 90% found once; its top ten account for under 2%. This chain joins TRBV7-2 and TRBJ1-1; no clear D. The specimen comprised peripheral blood, sampled on day 0 of AZD1222 vaccination. This clonotype was sampled from an adult in good health. DNA for the CDR3: TGTGCCAGCAGCTTAAGTTTTGGCGGTGAAGCTTTCTTT. This translates into CASSLSFGGEAFF.